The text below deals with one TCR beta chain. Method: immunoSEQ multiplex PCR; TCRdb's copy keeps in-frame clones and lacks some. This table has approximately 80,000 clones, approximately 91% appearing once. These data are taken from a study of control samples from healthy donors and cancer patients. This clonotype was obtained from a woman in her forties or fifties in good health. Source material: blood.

CDR3: CASTLSGGSTDTQYF. The CDR3 DNA reads TGTGCCAGCACCTTAAGCGGGGGGTCCACAGATACGCAGTATTTT. The gene calls are TRBV6-5 and TRBJ2-3; 9 nucleotides line up with TRBD2. V shed 7 bases, J shed 2 bases, and the junction held 7 bases outside the gene matches. This CDR3 has 15 amino acids. The germline V gene encodes CDR1 MNHEY and CDR2 SVGAGI.